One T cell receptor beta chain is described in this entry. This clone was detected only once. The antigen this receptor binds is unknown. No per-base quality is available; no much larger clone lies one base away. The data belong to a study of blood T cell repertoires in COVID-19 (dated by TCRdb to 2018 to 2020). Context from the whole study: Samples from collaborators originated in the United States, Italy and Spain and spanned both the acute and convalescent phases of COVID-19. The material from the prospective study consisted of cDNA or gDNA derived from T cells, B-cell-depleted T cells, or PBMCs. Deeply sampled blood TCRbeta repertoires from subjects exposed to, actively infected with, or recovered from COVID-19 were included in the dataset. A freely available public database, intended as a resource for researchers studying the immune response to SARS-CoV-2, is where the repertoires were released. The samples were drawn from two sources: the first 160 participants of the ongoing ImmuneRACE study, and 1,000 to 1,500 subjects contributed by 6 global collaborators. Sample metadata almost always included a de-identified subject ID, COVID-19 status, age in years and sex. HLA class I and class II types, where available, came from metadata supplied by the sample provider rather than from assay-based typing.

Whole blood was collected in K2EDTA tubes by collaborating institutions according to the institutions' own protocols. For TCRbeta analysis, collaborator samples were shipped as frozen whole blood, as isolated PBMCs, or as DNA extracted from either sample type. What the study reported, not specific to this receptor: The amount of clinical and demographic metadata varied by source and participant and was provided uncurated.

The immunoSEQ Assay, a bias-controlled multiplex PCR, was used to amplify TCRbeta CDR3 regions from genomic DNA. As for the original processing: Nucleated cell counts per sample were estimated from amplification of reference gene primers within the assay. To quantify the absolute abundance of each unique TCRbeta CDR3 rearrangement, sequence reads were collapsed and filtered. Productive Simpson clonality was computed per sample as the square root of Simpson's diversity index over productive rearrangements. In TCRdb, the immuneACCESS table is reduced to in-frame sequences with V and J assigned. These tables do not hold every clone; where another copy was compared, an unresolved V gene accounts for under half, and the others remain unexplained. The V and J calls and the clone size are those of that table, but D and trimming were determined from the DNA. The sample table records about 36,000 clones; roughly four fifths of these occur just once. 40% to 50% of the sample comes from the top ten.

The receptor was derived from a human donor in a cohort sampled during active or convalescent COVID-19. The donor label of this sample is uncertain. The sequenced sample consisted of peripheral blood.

The CDR3 loop reads CSASWQTKETQYF. The DNA sequence is TGCAGTGCTAGTTGGCAGACTAAAGAGACCCAGTACTTC. This chain is built from TRBV20-1 and TRBJ2-5; TRBD2 is a weak D gene call, 5 bases matching. The CDR3 starts with the cysteine, ends with the phenylalanine, and has 13 residues. The entry retains the CDR3 DNA only, 39 bases that are in frame from base 1. V is shortened by 3 bases, J by 3 bases, and the region joining them spans 11 bases. CDR1 and CDR2 are drawn from the germline V gene (reference sequence): DFQATT, SNEGSKA.